The T cell receptor (beta chain) under discussion was sequenced for a study of T cells in Graves' hyperthyroidism and ophthalmopathy. Study-level results: Ophthalmopathy was separated from stable hyperthyroidism by a 13 V-J model.

CDR1 MNHEY and CDR2 SVGAGI come from the germline V gene. Trimming cost V 3 bases and J 7 bases, with 16 bases left between them. CDR3 size: 15 residues. Remarks on this clonotype: Its antigen is as yet unknown.

With a duration under 2 months, the hyperthyroidism was newly diagnosed in patients aged 18 to 65. Criteria for exclusion of patients were uncontrolled infection, other autoimmune disease, pregnancy or lactation. There were TCR beta CDR3 regions amplified from RNA transcripts. First-round RT-PCR of the TCR CDR3 relied on the HTBI primer set. TCRdb re-derived calls from the multiplex PCR reads in MiXCR, one entry per CDR3 protein. The sample consists of almost 50,000 distinct CDR3 sequences, 54% of them appearing once. Sequencing was performed on peripheral blood or thyroid tissue (not recorded which). This chain connects TRBV6-5 to TRBJ2-1, with D possibly being TRBD2 (6 bases). The TCR comes from a young man with Graves' hyperthyroidism. The CDR3, as DNA: TGTGCCAGCAGTTATACCCGGGAGTTGGGTAATGAGCAGTTCTTC. Translating it yields CASSYTRELGNEQFF.